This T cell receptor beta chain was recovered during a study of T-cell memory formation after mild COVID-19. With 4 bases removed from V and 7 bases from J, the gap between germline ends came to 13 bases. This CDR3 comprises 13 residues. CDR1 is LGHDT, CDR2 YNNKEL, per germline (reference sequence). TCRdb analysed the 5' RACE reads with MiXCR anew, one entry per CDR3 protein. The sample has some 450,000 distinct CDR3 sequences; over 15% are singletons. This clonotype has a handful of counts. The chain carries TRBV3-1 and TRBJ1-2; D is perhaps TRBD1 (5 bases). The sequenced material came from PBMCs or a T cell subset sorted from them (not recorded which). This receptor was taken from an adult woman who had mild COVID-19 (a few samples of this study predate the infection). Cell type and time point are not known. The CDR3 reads CASSPYSQGGYTF. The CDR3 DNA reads TGTGCCAGCAGCCCCTATTCGCAGGGTGGCTACACCTTC.